Shown below are 7 T cell receptor beta chains from a single sample sequenced in a study of patients and donors after allogeneic stem cell transplantation. MiXCR was run by TCRdb on the RT-PCR reads, yielding one entry per CDR3 protein. The sample consists of tens of thousands of distinct CDR3 sequences, about 44% of them appearing once. The source material was blood, either unsorted or a sorted T cell fraction (not recorded which). Receptor source: a human donor who was either an allogeneic HSCT recipient or a stem cell or donor lymphocyte infusion donor (not recorded which). It is not recorded whose cells these are; they may come from a transplant donor.

This chain uses TRBV12-3 or TRBV12-4 with TRBJ1-1; 7 bases map to TRBD1. V trimming: 3 bases; J trimming: 1 base; junction bases outside the gene matches: 5. This CDR3 is 15 amino acids long. The chain's CDR3 is CASSFKGAGNTEAFF. The CDR3 nucleotides are TGTGCCAGCAGTTTCAAGGGGGCAGGGAACACTGAAGCTTTCTTT.

This chain connects TRBV25-1 to TRBJ2-1; 13 bases map to TRBD2. Germline trimming cut 1 base from V and 10 bases from J; bases unmatched to any gene: 7. Germline lookup yields CDR1 MGHDK and CDR2 SYGVNS. The CDR3 is 16 amino acids. CDR3 amino acids: CASSESWTSGREEQFF. The CDR3 nucleotides read TGTGCCAGCAGTGAATCATGGACTAGCGGGAGAGAAGAGCAGTTCTTC.

The chain uses TRBV12-3 or TRBV12-4 and TRBJ1-1; D perhaps matches TRBD1 (6 bases). This CDR3 region has 14 residues. V was trimmed by 5 bases and J by 6 bases, leaving 16 bases between them. This chain's CDR3 is CASSPRDTRSEAFF. The CDR3 DNA is TGTGCCAGCAGTCCCCGGGACACGCGCTCTGAAGCTTTCTTT.

This clonotype has only a few counts. This chain links TRBV12-3 or TRBV12-4 with TRBJ1-6; no clear D gene. Trimming stripped 5 bases from V and 9 bases from J, with 14 bases between. This CDR3 is 14 amino acids long. Here the CDR3 reads CASSQLYRGSPLHF. The CDR3 bases are TGTGCCAGCAGTCAACTCTATCGGGGTTCACCCCTCCACTTT.

This clonotype was counted only a few times. The rearrangement uses TRBV6-2 or TRBV6-3 and TRBJ1-2; a weak D match, TRBD1 (5 bases). This CDR3 contains 11 residues. From germline, CDR1 is MNHEY and CDR2 SVGEGT. The V end lost 6 bases, the J end lost 12 bases, and 14 bases lay between the germline ends. The CDR3 DNA sequence: TGTGCCAGCAGGGCCCAGGGTCGGAACACCTTC. Translated: CASRAQGRNTF.

J is TRBJ2-3 and V is TRBV24-1, with D unclear. V dropped 4 bases and J dropped 4 bases, with 8 bases sitting between them. This CDR3 region has 13 residues. Germline assignment: CDR1 KGHDR and CDR2 SFDVKD. The CDR3 region is CATSELGADTQYF. The CDR3 nucleotides are TGTGCCACCAGTGAGTTGGGTGCAGATACGCAGTATTTT.

This clonotype was detected only a few times. The chain uses TRBV29-1 and TRBJ1-2; D is unclear. With 2 bases removed from V and 0 bases from J, the gap between germline ends came to 7 bases. The CDR3 extends over 13 amino acids. From germline, CDR1 is SQVTM and CDR2 ANQGSEA. The CDR3 sequence is CSVEQPANYGYTF. In DNA form, the CDR3 reads TGCAGCGTTGAACAACCAGCTAACTATGGCTACACCTTC.